This T cell receptor (beta chain) was profiled in a study of blood T cell repertoires in COVID-19. Study at large: The United States, Italy and Spain supplied acute and convalescent COVID-19 samples. T cells, B-cell-depleted T cells, or PBMCs supplied cDNA or gDNA.

V shed 3 bases and J 0 bases; nucleotides not matched to a gene: 5. CDR3 length: 17 residues. The germline CDR1 and CDR2 sequences are KGHSH and LQKENI. Per the original data handling: Amplified reference gene primers provided the basis for estimating nucleated cell counts. Produced via immunoSEQ multiplex PCR; TCRdb's table is partial and in-frame only. That table supplies the V and J calls and clone size; D and trimming were determined from the DNA. The table shows fewer than 65,000 clones, with around 85% occurring only once. The source is a human donor in a cohort sampled during active COVID-19. Sequenced: peripheral blood. The chain couples TRBV18 to TRBJ2-2; 9 bases match TRBD1. The CDR3 reads CASSPTGQGANTGELFF. The CDR3 bases are TGTGCCAGCTCACCGACGGGACAGGGAGCGAACACCGGGGAGCTGTTTTTT.